These T cell receptor beta chains were read from a single sample in a study of blood T cell repertoires in COVID-19. Clones were sequenced by immunoSEQ multiplex PCR, and TCRdb holds only the in-frame ones, with some missing. The table lists 150,000 or so clones, 85% to 90% of them singletons. Input material: peripheral blood. These receptors came from an older woman with COVID-19, enrolled during active disease. CDR3s include the opening cysteine and the closing phenylalanine or tryptophan. The D gene is left open where the match is weak. Some rows have no size entry. The others give once, few or many, or a class for an expanded clone.

>TRBV7-2|-|-|TRBJ1-4
TGTGCCAGCAGCTTTGACACAACCGCTGACGAAAAACTGTTTTTT
CASSFDTTADEKLFF
>TRBV6-1|-|-|TRBJ2-1
TGTGCCAGCAGTGTAGCCGGTAGCTCCTACAATGAGCAGTTCTTC
CASSVAGSSYNEQFF
>TRBV28|-|-|TRBJ1-5
TGTGCCAGCAGCTACCCCCGGGGTCAGGATCAGCCCCAGCATTTT
CASSYPRGQDQPQHF
>TRBV27|once|TRBD2|TRBJ2-1
TGTGCCAGCAGTTTATCGTGGGGACTAGGGTCCTACAATGAGCAGTTCTTC
CASSLSWGLGSYNEQFF
>TRBV29-1|once|TRBD1|TRBJ2-7
TGCAGCGTCCAGGGGGCGGCCTACGAGCAGTACTTC
CSVQGAAYEQYF
>TRBV11-3|-|-|TRBJ2-3
TGTGCCAGCAGCTCGGGACACTCCACAGATACGCAGTATTTT
CASSSGHSTDTQYF
>TRBV9|-|TRBD1|TRBJ2-7
TGTGCCAGCAGCGTAGGGACAGGGGGCTTCTACGAGCAGTACTTC
CASSVGTGGFYEQYF
>TRBV19|-|-|TRBJ2-1
TGTGCCAGTAGTATGGCCCCGGGAATTTCCTACAATGAGCAGTTCTTC
CASSMAPGISYNEQFF
>TRBV16|-|-|TRBJ1-1
TGTGCCAGCAGCCAATCGGGACTGCTGAACACTGAAGCTTTCTTT
CASSQSGLLNTEAFF
>TRBV5-8|-|TRBD1|TRBJ1-4
TGTGCCAGCAGCTTGATTTCGCCCGGGACAGCTAATGAAAAACTGTTTTTT
CASSLISPGTANEKLFF
>TRBV5-1|-|-|TRBJ2-7
TGCGCCAGCAGGGATACCGGGGTCTACGAGCAGTACTTC
CASRDTGVYEQYF
>TRBV19|-|-|TRBJ1-5
TGTGCCAGTAGTATAGATCTGAGGTCCAATCAGCCCCAGCATTTT
CASSIDLRSNQPQHF
>TRBV2|-|-|TRBJ1-2
TGTGCCAGCAGGCCGGCAGGACAGCCGGGTCCCCGCCACTCTAACTATGGCTACACCTTC
CASRPAGQPGPRHSNYGYTF
>TRBV28|-|-|TRBJ2-5
TGTGCCAGCAGTGAAACTCTCCCCCAGGGGCAAGAGACCCAGTACTTC
CASSETLPQGQETQYF
>TRBV28|-|-|TRBJ2-2
TGTGCCAGCAGTTTATGGGGGGCGCGAGCCACCGGGGAGCTGTTTTTT
CASSLWGARATGELFF
>TRBV7-9|-|-|TRBJ2-1
TGTGCCAGCAGCTTAGCCCGCGGGACCCCCTACAATGAGCAGTTCTTC
CASSLARGTPYNEQFF
>TRBV7-9|-|TRBD2|TRBJ2-5
TGTGCCAGCAGCTTAGGACTAGCGACCCAAGAGACCCAGTACTTC
CASSLGLATQETQYF
>TRBV28|-|-|TRBJ1-4
TGTGCCAGCAGCCCAACCACAGGGCTGGATGGTGAAAAACTGTTTTTT
CASSPTTGLDGEKLFF
>TRBV19|-|TRBD1|TRBJ2-7
TGTGCCAGTAGTGTCTCGGGACAGGGGGGCAACGAGCAGTACTTC
CASSVSGQGGNEQYF
>TRBV11-2|-|-|TRBJ1-3
TGTGCCAGCAGTCAAGACAGGAGCTCTGGAAACACCATATATTTT
CASSQDRSSGNTIYF
>TRBV4-2|-|-|TRBJ2-1
TGTGCCAGCAGCCAAGATTGGGACCGGGGGTACAATGAGCAGTTCTTC
CASSQDWDRGYNEQFF
>TRBV4-2|-|TRBD1|TRBJ2-2
TGTGCCAGCAGCCCCCAGGGACAGGCCATTCAAGGAGGATCCGGGGAGCTGTTTTTT
CASSPQGQAIQGGSGELFF
>TRBV25-1|few|TRBD1|TRBJ1-4
TGTGCCAGCAGTGAACCCGGACAGGGGGCGGGGGAAAAACTGTTTTTT
CASSEPGQGAGEKLFF
>TRBV7-9|-|TRBD1|TRBJ1-1
TGTGCCAGCAGCACCTGGACAGGTTCTAAGGTGAACACTGAAGCTTTCTTT
CASSTWTGSKVNTEAFF
>TRBV5-6|-|-|TRBJ2-1
TGTGCCAGTAAAATGGCGGGGACCCCCAACAATGAGCAGTTCTTC
CASKMAGTPNNEQFF
>TRBV9|few|TRBD2|TRBJ2-7
TGTGCCAGCAGCCCTGGGATAGCGGGCTACGAGCAGTACTTC
CASSPGIAGYEQYF